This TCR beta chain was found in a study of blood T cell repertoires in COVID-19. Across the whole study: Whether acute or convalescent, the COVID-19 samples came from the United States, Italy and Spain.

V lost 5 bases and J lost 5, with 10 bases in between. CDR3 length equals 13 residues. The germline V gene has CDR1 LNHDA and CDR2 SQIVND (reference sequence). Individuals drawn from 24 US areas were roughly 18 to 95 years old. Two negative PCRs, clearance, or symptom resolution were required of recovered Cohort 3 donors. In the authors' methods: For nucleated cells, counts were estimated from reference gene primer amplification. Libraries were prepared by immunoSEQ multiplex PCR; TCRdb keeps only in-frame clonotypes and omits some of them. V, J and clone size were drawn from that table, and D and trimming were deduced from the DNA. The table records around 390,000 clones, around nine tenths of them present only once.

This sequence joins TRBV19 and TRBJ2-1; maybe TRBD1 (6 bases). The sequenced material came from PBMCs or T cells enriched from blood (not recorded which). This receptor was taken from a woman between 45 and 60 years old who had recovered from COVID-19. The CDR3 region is CASSSGQHNEQFF. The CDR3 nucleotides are TGTGCCAGTAGTTCAGGACAGCACAATGAGCAGTTCTTC. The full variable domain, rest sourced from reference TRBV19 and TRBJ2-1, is DGGITQSPKYLFRKEGQNVTLSCEQNLNHDAMYWYRQDPGQGLRLIYYSQIVNDFQKGDIAEGYSVSREKKESFPLTVTSAQKNPTAFYLCASSSGQHNEQFFGPGTRLTVL.